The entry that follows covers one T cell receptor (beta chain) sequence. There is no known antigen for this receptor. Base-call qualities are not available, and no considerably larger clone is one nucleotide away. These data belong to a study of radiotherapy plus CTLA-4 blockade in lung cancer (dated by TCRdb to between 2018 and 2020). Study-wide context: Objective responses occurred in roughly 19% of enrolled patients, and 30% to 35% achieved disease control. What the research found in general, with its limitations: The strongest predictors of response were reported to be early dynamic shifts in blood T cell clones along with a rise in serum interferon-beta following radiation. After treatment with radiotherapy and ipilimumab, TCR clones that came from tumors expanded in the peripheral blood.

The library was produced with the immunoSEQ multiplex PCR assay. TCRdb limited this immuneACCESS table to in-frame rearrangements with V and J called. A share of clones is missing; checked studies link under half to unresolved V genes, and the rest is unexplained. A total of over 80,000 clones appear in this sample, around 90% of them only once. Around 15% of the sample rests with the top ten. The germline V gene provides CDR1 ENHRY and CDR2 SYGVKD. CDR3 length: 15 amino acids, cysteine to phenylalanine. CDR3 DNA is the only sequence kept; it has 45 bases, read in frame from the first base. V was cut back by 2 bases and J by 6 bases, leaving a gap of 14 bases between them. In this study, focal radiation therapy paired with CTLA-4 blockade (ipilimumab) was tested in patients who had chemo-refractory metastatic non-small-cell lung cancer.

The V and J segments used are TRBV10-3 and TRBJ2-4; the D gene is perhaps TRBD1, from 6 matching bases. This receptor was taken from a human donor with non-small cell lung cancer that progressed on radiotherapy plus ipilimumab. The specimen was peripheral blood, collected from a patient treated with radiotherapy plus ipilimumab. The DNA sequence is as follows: TGTGCCATCAGTGAGGGGCAGGGGCTGGGAAACATTCAGTACTTC. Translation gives CAISEGQGLGNIQYF.